Given below is one T cell receptor beta chain in context. The antigen it recognizes is unknown. Base-call qualities are not available, and no considerably larger clone is one nucleotide away. Counted from cysteine to phenylalanine, this CDR3 has 16 amino acids. Solely the CDR3 DNA is kept, with 48 bases framed from the first base. In the germline V gene, CDR1 corresponds to LGHNA and CDR2 to YNFKEQ. The germline ends are 18 bases apart after V is trimmed by 1 base and J by 6 bases. This sample is part of a study of cytomegalovirus exposure and HLA in healthy donors (dated by TCRdb to the late 2010s). Notes on the research overall: An earlier analysis of approximately 640 of the donors reported 250 to 350 Gb of sequence data and more than 90 million unique TCR beta sequences from about 200 million T cells. A later analysis re-analyzed previously published TCR beta repertoires from 666 donors and added high-resolution HLA genotyping to study TCR occurrence patterns. In an earlier analysis of 587 of the donors, high-throughput TCR beta sequencing was used to judge whether each TCR beta V gene segment behaved as functional or pseudogenic. The number of donors typed differed by locus, with 629-630 for A, B, C, DRB1 and DQB1, roughly 520 for DQA1, some 570 for DPA1, and 400 to 490 for DPB1. Every discovery cohort repertoire had been produced on one sequencing platform. Among some 410 genotyped donors of the cohort, an average of approximately 240,000 unique TCR beta nucleotide sequences were sequenced per donor, around 20% of them non-productive. A separate validation cohort of more than 100 different subjects was used in addition to the roughly 670-subject first cohort. The study was designed to test whether signatures of past pathogen exposure could be identified by cataloging public T cell receptors. A later genetic analysis used genome-wide SNP genotypes for about 60% of the roughly 700 donors, treating that subset as a discovery cohort. Alongside the repertoire data, information on donor age, sex, ethnicity and CMV serostatus was compiled. Class I and class II HLA loci were covered by the typing at four-digit resolution. The study profiled the T cell repertoires of approximately 700 subjects by immunosequencing and related them to cytomegalovirus serostatus. Roughly 5 DR-DQ haplotypes were handled as single units for association and clustering, since linkage in the cohort was strong. About 280 gigabases of sequencing data and 91 million or so unique TCR sequences made up an early release that covered approximately 650 HLA-typed donors. The genetic ancestry cluster associated with self-reported Caucasian donors included 81% of the roughly 400 genotyped donors. To predict cytomegalovirus infection status, the study brought together high-throughput TCR immunosequencing, statistical association of individual TCRs with disease status, and machine learning. Rather than using new phenotypic data, the later analysis identified candidate immune exposures from TCR beta sequences and from how often those sequences occurred across donors.

The cohort consisted of 666 healthy bone marrow donors. All cohort members were sampled while nominally healthy, although unrecorded immune exposures were likely present. The donor was CMV seropositive and was included in the group of 290 or so seropositive cohort members. Each donor provided a peripheral blood sample, and peripheral blood mononuclear cells were used for TCR beta sequencing. The Qiagen DNeasy Blood Extraction Kit was used to extract genomic DNA from the blood cell samples. The library was prepared using the immunoSEQ multiplex PCR assay. For the multiplex PCR, a mixture combining 60 forward primers for TCR Vbeta segments and 13 reverse primers for TCR Jbeta segments was used. A multiplex PCR assay on genomic DNA amplified the CDR3 region of rearranged TCR beta genes. The Illumina HiSeq System was used to sequence the amplified TCR beta libraries as 87-base-pair reads. Concerning the study's data processing: A later analysis counted 75 million to 100 million unique TCR beta chains across the 600 to 850 repertoires, and around 12 million of these chains were shared by at least two donors. Raw reads were error-corrected and collapsed into unique sequences with a nearest-neighbor algorithm that merged closely related sequences to remove PCR and sequencing errors. V, D and J gene segments were assigned by aligning CDR3 sequences to IMGT reference sequences. For a sequence to be retained, a match of at least six nucleotides was required to both a V gene segment and a J gene segment. Rearrangements were called productive when the CDR3 lacked stop codons and stayed in frame with V and J; all others were non-productive. Following IMGT convention, CDR3 was defined as the stretch from the second conserved V-encoded cysteine up to the conserved J-encoded phenylalanine. The earlier analysis of around 640 of the donors excluded sequences that lacked an unambiguous match to a single V gene segment. In an earlier analysis of some 590 of the donors, a V segment was called functional when productive rearrangements were above 56.7%, and segregating when the standard deviation between donors exceeded 5%. A statistical classification framework was built to diagnose cytomegalovirus status from the catalog of TCR beta chain sequences. V and J gene assignment, in a later analysis, came from comparing TCR nucleotide sequences with IMGT/GENE-DB human TR gene sequences. Using the TCRdist pipeline, a later analysis assigned CDR3 sequences along with most-parsimonious VDJ recombination scenarios. In a later analysis, every TCR beta chain was defined by the combination of its CDR3 amino acid sequence and its V-gene family, and reads without a unique V-gene family were dropped. As a way to deal with suspected cross-contamination and a sequencing artifact, a later analysis dropped 450 to 600 nucleotide sequences that were highly shared and had low generation probability. In a later analysis, a clonal expansion index for each public chain was calculated from normalized within-repertoire ranks of inferred template counts. In a later analysis, generation probabilities were computed with a VDJ recombination model fitted to out-of-frame rearrangements, and the resulting probabilities were checked against IGoR. In a later analysis, hypergeometric tests were used to score TCR-TCR, TCR-HLA and TCR-CMV co-occurrence, with a repertoire-size bias correction applied to TCR pairs. A later analysis estimated false discovery rates by permuting HLA or CMV assignments 20 times. A later analysis grouped co-occurring TCRs with DBSCAN, adding TCRdist sequence similarity when clustering within HLA-allele-positive subsets. Repertoires with fewer than 30,000 or more than 120,000 public chains were left out of co-occurrence clustering, as were about 5 repertoires with anomalous nucleotide sharing. The immuneACCESS repertoire file appears here via TCRdb, limited to in-frame rearrangements. These files lack a portion of the clones; in checked studies, under half of the deficit traces to unresolved V genes, and the cause of the others is not known. The DNA gave D and trimming, while V, J and clone size come from that table. The table for this sample lists roughly 140,000 clones; approximately 82% of them were counted only once. The ten largest clones capture about 6.4% of the sample.

What the work shows at the level of the full study, not this receptor alone: In a later analysis, HLA-associated TCR beta chains were found to be more clonally expanded and to have lower generation probabilities than equally common non-associated chains. The authors suggested that the approach could potentially be generalized to other disease states and immunological phenotypes. Linkage disequilibrium might explain the correlated functional status among segregating V segments, but an unknown experimental factor could not be ruled out. In a later analysis, TCR association rates were found to vary across HLA loci, with the most associated TCRs seen for DRB1 alleles and the fewest for HLA-C alleles. In a later genetic analysis, a missense DCLRE1C variant was associated with V-gene and J-gene trimming of TCR beta chains, and the association was replicated in an independent cohort. CMV serostatus was the only immune exposure information available for the cohort. A few of the identified cytomegalovirus-associated TCR beta chains were confirmed in vitro to be specific for cytomegalovirus antigens. While some public TCRs were present in many individuals, most TCR sequences turned up only very rarely across donors. The presence/absence analyses assumed that sequencing depth was roughly uniform across donors, and that assumption may not be true. Because HLA typing was unavailable for some donors at each locus, only the typed subset was used in association tests. According to a later analysis, parvovirus B19, influenza, CMV and Epstein-Barr virus appeared linked to several top co-occurrence clusters. Because counts were too low, about 18 rarely observed V segments, including chromosome 9 orphons, were excluded from the earlier analysis of a few hundred of the donors. A total of 150 to 200 TCR beta chains were listed by the study as associated with cytomegalovirus. Strong co-occurrence of HLA alleles, especially DR and DQ, made assigning TCR associations to individual alleles difficult. Some IMGT-functional V segments, including TRBV6-2 and TRBV6-3, could not be told apart with the 87-base-pair reads, so those segments were excluded. A further reported finding was that TCR beta sequences accurately predicted the HLA-A and HLA-B alleles for most subjects in the first cohort. This cohort had only TCR beta chains sequenced, and the lack of alpha or paired-chain data limited which features could be detected. Broadly in line with IMGT annotations, most TCR beta V segments showed up in productive rearrangements about 87% or about 30% of the time in an earlier analysis of roughly 590 of the donors. According to a later genetic analysis, donors in an Asian-associated ancestry cluster had fewer N-insertions in productive TCRs than the approximately 700-donor mean. Cytomegalovirus status was reported to be diagnosed by the classifier with high specificity and sensitivity in both the original and validation cohorts. The sequencing pipeline was judged likely to have produced a cluster of highly shared sequence variants as a technical artifact. In a later analysis, most CMV-associated TCR beta chains were found to appear HLA-restricted, with HLA associations seemingly driven largely by CMV exposure. Specific HLA alleles were associated with 16,951 TCR beta sequences at a false discovery rate of 0.05 in a later analysis.

This chain is built from TRBV4-2 and TRBJ1-2; TRBD1 might be the D gene, on 6 matching bases. The clonotype comes from a woman in her 50s in good health and CMV-seropositive. Source material: PBMCs. The nucleotide sequence is TGTGCCAGCAGCCAAGTTTCGGACAGTGGACCCAATGGCTACACCTTC. Translated, this is CASSQVSDSGPNGYTF.